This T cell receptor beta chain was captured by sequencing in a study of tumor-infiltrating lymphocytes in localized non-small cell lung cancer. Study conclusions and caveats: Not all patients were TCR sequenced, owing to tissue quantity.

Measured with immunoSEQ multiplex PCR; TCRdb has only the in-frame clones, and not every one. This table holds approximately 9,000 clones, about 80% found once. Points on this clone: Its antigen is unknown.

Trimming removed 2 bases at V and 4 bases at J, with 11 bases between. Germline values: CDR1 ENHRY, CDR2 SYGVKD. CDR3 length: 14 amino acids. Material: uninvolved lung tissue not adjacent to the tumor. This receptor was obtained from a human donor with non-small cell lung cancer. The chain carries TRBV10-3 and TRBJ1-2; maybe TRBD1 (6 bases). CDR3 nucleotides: TGTGCCATCAGTGAGGGGACACGGGTCTATGGCTACACCTTC. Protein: CAISEGTRVYGYTF.